These 20 T cell receptor beta chains share one sample of origin, sequenced in a study of identical twins. A single record per CDR3 protein comes from TCRdb applying MiXCR to the 5' RACE reads. The sample carries 430,000 or so distinct CDR3 sequences, 24% recorded once. Another study also made use of these data, one on T cells expressing NK-cell markers.

The specimen sequenced was CD4+ T cells sorted from blood. The receptors originated from a woman aged 18-29 years in good health.

The CDR3 DNA reads TGTGCCAGCAGCTTAGCCCCTCTGGACGTGCAGTTCTTC. The encoded protein is CASSLAPLDVQFF. The rearrangement joins TRBV7-8 to TRBJ2-1; no firm D call. The germline gives CDR1 SGHVS, CDR2 FQNEAQ. The CDR3 covers 13 residues. V was clipped by 0 bases and J by 12 bases, with 12 bases between them.

This clonotype has more than one count but fewer than ten. V usage is TRBV5-1 and J usage is TRBJ2-6; TRBD1 matches at 10 bases. The CDR3 contains 18 residues. J lost 2 bases, V lost 0 bases, and 5 bases had no gene match. In germline, CDR1 is SGHRS, CDR2 YFSETQ. CDR3 loop: CASSLAGQGVAGANVLTF. The CDR3 region has the DNA TGCGCCAGCAGCTTGGCAGGACAGGGGGTTGCTGGGGCCAACGTCCTGACTTTC.

The rearrangement links TRBV6-2 or TRBV6-3 to TRBJ2-5, with 9 bases identical to TRBD2. Trimming cost V 5 bases and J 4 bases; bases outside gene matches: 11. The germline CDR1 and CDR2 sequences are MNHEY and SVGEGT. CDR3 length equals 16 residues. The CDR3 DNA sequence: TGTGCCAGCAGTATCGGGACTAGCATTAGAGGAGAGACCCAGTACTTC. This sequence encodes CASSIGTSIRGETQYF.

The sample holds a few counts of this clonotype. The V call is TRBV9, the J call TRBJ1-1; 7 nucleotides align to TRBD1. V dropped 3 bases and J dropped 12; count of bases not matched to a gene: 14. Germline CDR1 reads SGDLS; CDR2 reads YYNGEE. The CDR3 consists of 14 residues. The CDR3 protein is CASSAHPQDRVTFF. CDR3 bases: TGTGCCAGCAGCGCCCACCCGCAAGACAGGGTAACTTTCTTT.

This clonotype turned up a few times. The chain joins TRBV5-1 to TRBJ1-5; D gene ambiguous. CDR3 length: 15 amino acids. V lost 2 bases, J lost 4 bases, and 13 bases lay in between. Germline V gene sequence: CDR1 SGHRS, CDR2 YFSETQ. The CDR3 DNA reads TGCGCCAGCAGCTTTACCGGCCACCCTAATCAGCCCCAGCATTTT. Protein sequence: CASSFTGHPNQPQHF.

The CDR3 here is CASGSRVETQYF. The CDR3 DNA follows: TGTGCCAGCGGTAGCAGGGTTGAGACCCAGTACTTC. The chain employs TRBV7-2 and TRBJ2-5, with D possibly being TRBD1 (5 bases). CDR3 length equals 12 residues. The V end lost 8 bases, the J end lost 5 bases, and 12 bases lay between the germline ends. The germline gives CDR1 SGHTA, CDR2 FQGNSA.

This clonotype was observed a few times. V usage is TRBV12-3 or TRBV12-4 and J usage is TRBJ1-1, with D unresolved. Between the trimmed V and J ends, which lost 2 bases and 4 bases, there was a span of 5 bases. This CDR3 has 12 residues. The DNA for the CDR3 is TGTGCCAGCAGTTTAAGGGCCACTGAAGCTTTCTTT. Its protein is CASSLRATEAFF.

The V call is TRBV9, the J call TRBJ2-1, with D possibly being TRBD2 (6 bases). Germline V gives CDR1 SGDLS, CDR2 YYNGEE. The CDR3 has 16 amino acids. The V and J ends lost 0 bases and 0 bases respectively, with 10 bases between them. As DNA, the CDR3 is TGTGCCAGCAGCGTAGGTCGGGGGAGCTCCTACAATGAGCAGTTCTTC. Protein product: CASSVGRGSSYNEQFF.

This clonotype has just a few counts. The chain carries TRBV7-2 and TRBJ2-2; no definite D call. Germline assignment: CDR1 SGHTA and CDR2 FQGNSA. The CDR3 contains 14 residues. Trimming pared 3 bases from V and 3 bases from J, leaving 8 bases between. The CDR3 reads CASSFGRHTGELFF. The CDR3 DNA follows: TGTGCCAGCAGCTTTGGGCGTCACACCGGGGAGCTGTTTTTT.

V and J are TRBV12-5 and TRBJ2-5, with D uncertain. The CDR3 has 12 amino acids. V dropped 5 bases and J dropped 9 bases, with 13 bases sitting between them. Per germline, CDR1 LGHNT and CDR2 FRNRAP. The CDR3 sequence is CASGPSFGAQYF. Here the CDR3 DNA reads TGTGCTAGTGGTCCATCCTTTGGGGCCCAGTACTTC.

This chain joins TRBV7-2 and TRBJ2-7, with 9 bases identical to TRBD1. Germline lookup yields CDR1 SGHTA and CDR2 FQGNSA. The junction had 18 bases not matched to a gene; V was cut back by 4 bases and J by 11 bases. CDR3 size: 16 residues. The CDR3 loop reads CASSSNRGTTGTGKYF. The CDR3 DNA sequence: TGTGCCAGCAGCTCCAACCGAGGAACAACCGGGACAGGGAAGTACTTC.

This clonotype was counted only a few times. This chain uses TRBV20-1 with TRBJ2-1; 7 nucleotides match TRBD2. The V gene's germline CDR1 is DFQATT and CDR2 SNEGSKA (reference sequence). The V segment lost 1 base and the J segment 2 bases; nucleotides outside the gene matches: 8. This CDR3 comprises 16 residues. As DNA, the CDR3 is TGCAGTGCTAGAGGTCTAGGCGGGAGTCCCTACAATGAGCAGTTCTTC. Protein sequence: CSARGLGGSPYNEQFF.

This clonotype was seen ten or more times. This chain joins TRBV7-9 and TRBJ2-1; 13 bases agree with TRBD2. Germline CDR1 reads SEHNR; CDR2 reads FQNEAQ (reference sequence). The CDR3 sequence is 16 residues long. V gave up 0 bases and J gave up 5 bases; unmatched junction bases: 1. As DNA, the CDR3 is TGTGCCAGCAGCTTAGCAGGACTAGCGGGAGACAATGAGCAGTTCTTC. Protein sequence: CASSLAGLAGDNEQFF.

The chain carries TRBV6-1 and TRBJ2-7, with a weak D call TRBD1 (5 bases). Trimming left V 8 bases short and J 5 bases short, with 19 bases between. Per germline, CDR1 MNHNS and CDR2 SASEGT. The CDR3 contains 14 residues. The CDR3 here is CASSTTGSWNEQYF. CDR3 DNA: TGTGCCAGCTCAACTACAGGATCCTGGAACGAGCAGTACTTC.

This clonotype was counted only a few times. The V and J genes are TRBV6-5 and TRBJ2-1; 8 bases fit TRBD2. The length of the CDR3 is 16 residues. Germline V gene lookup returns CDR1 MNHEY and CDR2 SVGAGI. J lost 4 bases, V lost 0 bases, and 5 bases had no gene match. CDR3 protein: CASSYSRLARYNEQFF. The CDR3 nucleotides read TGTGCCAGCAGTTACTCCCGACTAGCGAGGTACAATGAGCAGTTCTTC.

This clonotype was observed a handful of times. V usage is TRBV11-3 and J usage is TRBJ2-2; TRBD1 matches 7 bases. This CDR3 comprises 16 residues. Germline CDR1 is SGHNT and CDR2 is YENEEA. V was pared by 4 bases and J by 5 bases, with 10 bases of the junction left unmatched. CDR3 in DNA: TGTGCCAGCAGCTCATCCGGGACAGTGGGAACCGGGGAGCTGTTTTTT. It specifies CASSSSGTVGTGELFF.

This clonotype has only a few counts. This chain links TRBV7-6 with TRBJ2-2; 12 bases fit TRBD2. J gave up 9 bases and V 4 bases, and 9 bases lay outside the gene matches. The CDR3 extends over 16 amino acids. Germline V gene sequence: CDR1 SGHVS, CDR2 FNYEAQ. CDR3 protein: CASSSSPTSGSRELFF. Here the CDR3 DNA reads TGTGCCAGCAGCTCAAGTCCGACTAGCGGGAGTAGGGAGCTGTTTTTT. Supplemented by reference TRBV7-6 and TRBJ2-2, the full variable domain reads GAGVSQSPRYKVTKRGQDVALRCDPISGHVSLYWYRQALGQGPEFLTYFNYEAQQDKSGLPNDRFSAERPEGSISTLTIQRTEQRDSAMYRCASSSSPTSGSRELFFGEGSRLTVL.

The chain couples TRBV2 to TRBJ2-1, with TRBD2 identical over 8 bases. CDR3 size: 15 residues. Germline V gives CDR1 SNHLY, CDR2 FYNNEI. Germline trimming cut 4 bases from V and 3 bases from J; bases unmatched to any gene: 5. CDR3 bases: TGTGCCAGCAGTGCAGAGCGGGGGATCTACAATGAGCAGTTCTTC. This encodes CASSAERGIYNEQFF.

The rearrangement links TRBV5-1 to TRBJ2-3, with 9 bases fitting TRBD1. The V gene's germline CDR1 is SGHRS and CDR2 YFSETQ. The CDR3 runs to 15 residues. The J segment lost 2 bases and the V segment lost 6 bases, leaving 7 bases of the junction unmatched. In nucleotides, the CDR3 is TGCGCCAGCAAGCTGACAGGGGGGGACACAGATACGCAGTATTTT. Residues: CASKLTGGDTDTQYF.

A few counts support this clonotype. The chain links TRBV20-1 to TRBJ1-1; D unclear. Trimming left V 0 bases short and J 0 bases short, with 17 bases between. The CDR3 has 17 amino acids. The V gene's germline CDR1 is DFQATT and CDR2 SNEGSKA (reference sequence). CDR3 protein: CSARDAGRSSMNTEAFF. CDR3 in DNA: TGCAGTGCTAGAGATGCCGGGAGGAGCTCTATGAACACTGAAGCTTTCTTT.